What follows are 19 T cell receptor beta chains derived from one specimen sequenced in a study of T cell responses to AZD1222 COVID-19 vaccine. Clones were sequenced by immunoSEQ multiplex PCR, and TCRdb holds only the in-frame ones, with some missing. The sample carries approximately 110,000 clones, roughly nine tenths recorded once. Specimen: peripheral blood, collected 28 days after the second AZD1222 dose. The origin of the receptors is an adult who received the AZD1222 COVID-19 vaccine.

This chain joins TRBV4-2 and TRBJ1-1; D perhaps matches TRBD1 (5 bases). The CDR3 runs to 14 residues. The germline CDR1 and CDR2 sequences are LGHNA and YNFKEQ. Deletions cut 3 bases from V and 6 bases from J, with 14 bases between. DNA of the CDR3: TGTGCCAGCAGCCATATAGGGGAGGCGGCTGAAGCTTTCTTT. Its protein product is CASSHIGEAAEAFF.

The chain employs TRBV7-3 and TRBJ2-5, with D possibly TRBD2 on 6 matching bases. This CDR3 spans 14 amino acids. CDR1 and CDR2 (germline): SGHTA, FQGTGA. The V end was cut by 1 base, the J end by 2 bases, with 8 bases between. The CDR3 DNA follows: TGTGCCAGCAGCTTAATTGCGGGGCAAGAGACCCAGTACTTC. Translating it yields CASSLIAGQETQYF.

This chain links TRBV13 with TRBJ2-5; TRBD1 matches 9 bases. The CDR3 loop spans 15 amino acids. Germline values: CDR1 PRHDT, CDR2 FYEKMQ (reference sequence). With V trimmed by 8 bases and J by 3 bases, 10 bases remained unmatched. DNA for the CDR3: TGTGCCAGCTCGCGACAGGGGGAATTAGAAGAGACCCAGTACTTC. Translated, it gives CASSRQGELEETQYF.

The V and J genes are TRBV7-9 and TRBJ1-4; D gene uncertain. V lost 6 bases, J lost 10 bases, and 18 bases lay in between. Germline CDR1 is SEHNR and CDR2 is FQNEAQ (reference sequence). CDR3 length: 14 amino acids. CDR3 DNA: TGTGCCAGCAGTTTGACTGAGATGAAGGGAAAACTGTTTTTT. This gives the protein CASSLTEMKGKLFF.

This chain uses TRBV2 with TRBJ2-5, with TRBD1 identical over 10 bases. V trimming: 5 bases; J trimming: 5 bases; junction bases outside the gene matches: 5. This CDR3 is built from 14 residues. Germline CDR1 and CDR2: SNHLY and FYNNEI. CDR3 in amino acids: CASSRTGGFETQYF. The CDR3 bases are TGTGCCAGCAGTAGGACAGGGGGTTTTGAGACCCAGTACTTC. Based on the CDR3 plus reference TRBV2 and TRBJ2-5, the full variable domain is EPEVTQTPSHQVTQMGQEVILRCVPISNHLYFYWYRQILGQKVEFLVSFYNNEISEKSEIFDDQFSVERPDGSNFTLKIRSTKLEDSAMYFCASSRTGGFETQYFGPGTRLLVL.

The chain employs TRBV9 and TRBJ2-1; 8 bases are shared with TRBD1. V was clipped by 4 bases and J by 12 bases; unmatched bases: 15. From germline, CDR1 is SGDLS and CDR2 YYNGEE. The CDR3 spans 15 residues. This CDR3 reads CASSLTGTGGLGQFF. DNA for the CDR3: TGTGCCAGCAGCCTAACCGGGACAGGCGGGTTAGGGCAGTTCTTC.

This chain uses TRBV7-9 with TRBJ1-1, with D perhaps matching TRBD1 (5 bases). Trimming shortened V by 3 bases and J by 4 bases, and 12 bases separated the two germline ends. The CDR3 is made up of 14 amino acids. Looked up from germline, CDR1 is SEHNR and CDR2 is FQNEAQ (reference sequence). The CDR3 nucleotides are TGTGCCAGCAGCTTGGGGGGAGCAAGCACTGAAGCTTTCTTT. As protein: CASSLGGASTEAFF.

DNA of the CDR3: TGCGCCAGCAGCTTGGGAGCGGGAGGAGCCGGGGAGCTGTTTTTT. It codes for CASSLGAGGAGELFF. The V call is TRBV5-1, the J call TRBJ2-2, with TRBD2 matching over 9 bases. This CDR3 has 15 amino acids. In germline, CDR1 is SGHRS, CDR2 YFSETQ. V lost 0 bases, J lost 6 bases, and 3 bases stayed unmatched.

The chain carries TRBV28 and TRBJ1-2; 7 positions match TRBD1. CDR3 size: 15 residues. Germline V lookup: CDR1 MDHEN, CDR2 SYDVKM. V lost 6 bases and J lost 4; bases outside the gene matches: 11. CDR3 coding DNA: TGTGCCAGCAGAACACCAGGGGGGCAGGGCTATGGCTACACCTTC. Residues: CASRTPGGQGYGYTF.

This clone was found a few times. This chain links TRBV19 with TRBJ2-7, with D possibly being TRBD2 (6 bases). The V end lost 3 bases, the J end lost 0 bases, and 12 bases lay between the germline ends. CDR1 is LNHDA and CDR2 is SQIVND in the germline V gene (reference sequence). CDR3 length: 15 amino acids. CDR3 in amino acids: CASSIMEGSSYEQYF. The CDR3 nucleotides are TGTGCCAGTAGTATCATGGAGGGAAGCTCCTACGAGCAGTACTTC.

The chain employs TRBV3-1 (or the pseudogene TRBV3-2) and TRBJ2-2, with D uncertain. The CDR3 is 15 residues long. The germline V gene encodes CDR1 LGHDT and CDR2 YNNKEL (reference sequence). Trimming took off 3 bases at V and 4 bases at J, with 12 bases between the two ends. The CDR3 sequence: CASSHSRQPTGELFF. DNA of the CDR3: TGTGCCAGCAGCCACTCCCGACAACCCACCGGGGAGCTGTTTTTT.

The V and J genes are TRBV5-6 and TRBJ2-3, with 12 bases aligning to TRBD2. The V gene's germline CDR1 is SGHDT and CDR2 YYEEEE. The CDR3 runs 16 residues. The V segment lost 0 bases and the J segment 6 bases; nucleotides outside the gene matches: 5. CDR3 coding DNA: TGTGCCAGCAGCTTGGCCCTAGCGGGAGGGCCCGATACGCAGTATTTT. This gives the protein CASSLALAGGPDTQYF.

The V gene is TRBV5-5, the J gene TRBJ2-7, with 13 bases that match TRBD2. J gave up 6 bases and V 0 bases, and 12 bases lay outside the gene matches. The CDR3 extends over 18 amino acids. Germline-derived CDR1 and CDR2 are SGHKS and YYEKEE (reference sequence). This chain's CDR3 is CASSLARGLAGSIGEQYF. DNA for the CDR3: TGTGCCAGCAGCTTGGCCAGGGGACTAGCGGGAAGTATAGGCGAGCAGTACTTC. The full variable domain, its missing parts supplied by reference TRBV5-5 and TRBJ2-7, is DAGVTQSPTHLIKTRGQQVTLRCSPISGHKSVSWYQQVLGQGPQFIFQYYEKEERGRGNFPDRFSARQFPNYSSELNVNALLLGDSALYLCASSLARGLAGSIGEQYFGPGTRLTVT.

This chain connects TRBV5-1 to TRBJ2-1; tentatively, D is TRBD1 (6 bases). Trimming left V 0 bases short and J 7 bases short, with 14 bases between. CDR1 SGHRS and CDR2 YFSETQ come from the germline V gene. This CDR3 has 15 residues. The CDR3 protein is CASSLVQGKLNEQFF. The CDR3 bases are TGCGCCAGCAGCTTGGTTCAGGGGAAGTTAAATGAGCAGTTCTTC. The full variable domain, completed using reference TRBV5-1 and TRBJ2-1, is KAGVTQTPRYLIKTRGQQVTLSCSPISGHRSVSWYQQTPGQGLQFLFEYFSETQRNKGNFPGRFSGRQFSNSRSEMNVSTLELGDSALYLCASSLVQGKLNEQFFGPGTRLTVL.

To note about this clone: This sequence may be a read error, since a much larger clone differs from it by one base. The rearrangement links TRBV5-1 to TRBJ1-1; 8 bases line up with TRBD1. Looked up from germline, CDR1 is SGHRS and CDR2 is YFSETQ. With V trimmed by 0 bases and J by 6 bases, 4 bases remained unmatched. This CDR3 is 14 amino acids long. The CDR3 coding sequence is TGCGCCAGCAGCTTGGCCTCAGGGGGCCCTGAAGCTTTCTTT. This sequence encodes CASSLASGGPEAFF.

The rearrangement joins TRBV6-5 to TRBJ1-1; possible D gene TRBD1, 5 bases. The CDR3 has 14 residues. The germline V gene encodes CDR1 MNHEY and CDR2 SVGAGI. The germline V and J ends were trimmed by 2 bases and 9 bases, with 16 bases remaining between them. The CDR3 loop reads CASSYRGTQGKAFF. DNA of the CDR3: TGTGCCAGCAGTTACCGCGGGACCCAAGGGAAAGCTTTCTTT.

The chain joins TRBV7-6 to TRBJ1-6; D gene ambiguous. Between the trimmed V and J ends, which lost 5 bases and 7 bases, there was a span of 15 bases. The germline V gene has CDR1 SGHVS and CDR2 FNYEAQ. The CDR3 sequence is 15 residues long. This chain's CDR3 is CASSRVDVVNSPLHF. The CDR3, as DNA: TGTGCCAGCAGCAGGGTCGACGTGGTAAATTCACCCCTCCACTTT.

V and J are TRBV19 and TRBJ1-4; D is undetermined. Deletions cut 10 bases from V and 4 bases from J, with 13 bases between. The germline gives CDR1 LNHDA, CDR2 SQIVND (reference sequence). The CDR3 has 13 amino acids. The chain's CDR3 is CAISQSLNEKLFF. DNA for the CDR3: TGTGCCATTTCACAGAGCCTTAATGAAAAACTGTTTTTT.

The V and J genes are TRBV5-1 and TRBJ1-1; D uncertain. Trimming took off 1 base at V and 2 bases at J, with 6 bases between the two ends. Germline lookup yields CDR1 SGHRS and CDR2 YFSETQ. The CDR3 has 13 residues. In nucleotides, the CDR3 is TGCGCCAGCAGCTTGCAGGAAAACACTGAAGCTTTCTTT. This gives the protein CASSLQENTEAFF.